The clone carrying this T cell receptor beta chain was counted between two and nine times. The antigen is not known. This sample stems from a study of response to subunit inactivated influenza vaccine. Whole-study findings and limits: Authors suggested that a seasonal influenza vaccination recruits few new T cells each time.

This CDR3 is built from 17 residues. CDR1 and CDR2 from the germline V gene are MNHEY and SMNVEV (reference sequence). V lost 5 bases to trimming and J lost 1 base; unmatched junction nucleotides: 10. A single record per CDR3 protein comes from TCRdb applying MiXCR to the RT-PCR reads. Counted here are about 610,000 distinct CDR3 sequences, 12% to 15% occurring once; the ten biggest clones make up more than 9.5%. The material sequenced was PBMCs from blood, taken less than 13 days after vaccination. The TCR comes from a man aged 45 to 65 who received an inactivated influenza vaccine. The chain has TRBV27 and TRBJ1-2; 10 bases line up with TRBD1. The CDR3 nucleotides are TGTGCCAGCAGTACTCGACAGGGGGCAAGGGGTAACTATGGCTACACCTTC. It specifies CASSTRQGARGNYGYTF.